Presented here are 20 T cell receptor beta chains from one specimen sequenced in a study of vaccination effects on CD4 cells after COVID-19. No cognate antigen is known for these TCRs. Sequenced by immunoSEQ multiplex PCR; TCRdb stores in-frame clones only, minus some. The sample lists about 58,000 clones; 60% to 85% were seen once. On day 10 of culture, CD4+ T cells were separated out. The specimen comprised CD4+ T cells from PBMCs cultured without peptide, sampled before COVID-19 vaccination. The receptors come from a human donor who received a COVID-19 vaccine.

This sequence joins TRBV5-1 and TRBJ2-2; no definite D call. Trimming took off 4 bases at V and 4 bases at J, with 5 bases between the two ends. Germline V gives CDR1 SGHRS, CDR2 YFSETQ. CDR3 length equals 12 residues. This chain's CDR3 is CASSSSTGELFF. The CDR3, as DNA: TGCGCCAGCAGCAGCAGCACCGGGGAGCTGTTTTTT.

The chain recombines TRBV10-2 with TRBJ2-1, with D tentatively TRBD1 or TRBD2 (5 bases each). The CDR3 spans 14 residues. Germline assignment: CDR1 WSHSY and CDR2 SAAADI. Trimming shortened V by 6 bases and J by 2 bases, and 11 bases separated the two germline ends. The CDR3 here is CASRPGPPYNEQFF. DNA of the CDR3: TGCGCCAGCAGGCCGGGGCCTCCCTACAATGAGCAGTTCTTC.

In its sample, this clone was seen a few times. The rearrangement joins TRBV5-8 to TRBJ1-5; no firm D call. CDR1 is SGHTS, CDR2 YDEGEE, per germline. The CDR3 extends over 15 amino acids. The V end was cut by 4 bases, the J end by 4 bases, with 15 bases between. CDR3 nucleotide sequence: TGTGCCAGCAGCCCCAGACCGACGTTGAATCAGCCCCAGCATTTT. This gives the protein CASSPRPTLNQPQHF.

The CDR3 reads CASRLEQGGEKLFF. The DNA of the CDR3 is TGTGCAAGTCGCTTGGAACAGGGTGGTGAAAAACTGTTTTTT. This chain connects TRBV12-2 to TRBJ1-4; TRBD1 reflects the table's D call only, with no check against the DNA. TRBV12-2 is given as a pseudogene. The CDR3 is made up of 14 amino acids.

There are a few counts of this clone. CDR3: CASSPTGAYTGELFF. CDR3 nucleotides: TGTGCCAGCAGCCCCACAGGGGCCTACACCGGGGAGCTGTTTTTT. The gene calls are TRBV3-1 (or the pseudogene TRBV3-2) and TRBJ2-2; TRBD1 matches at 7 bases. The germline CDR1 and CDR2 sequences are LGHDT and YNNKEL (reference sequence). This CDR3 contains 15 residues. Unmatched junction bases numbered 5, after V lost 4 bases and J lost 3 bases.

The chain employs TRBV19 and TRBJ1-6, with D perhaps TRBD1 (6 bases). The CDR3 runs to 15 residues. Germline V CDR1 and CDR2: LNHDA, SQIVND (reference sequence). The V end lost 1 base, the J end lost 5 bases, and 9 bases lay between the germline ends. This chain's CDR3 is CASSIGGQHNSPLHF. In DNA form, the CDR3 reads TGTGCCAGTAGTATAGGGGGACAACATAATTCACCCCTCCACTTT.

The rearrangement links TRBV19 to TRBJ1-5; D is unclear. Germline CDR1 LNHDA, CDR2 SQIVND (reference sequence). The CDR3 runs to 14 residues. Trimming stripped 5 bases from V and 0 bases from J, with 8 bases between. The CDR3 spells CASSPEISNQPQHF. Here the CDR3 DNA reads TGTGCCAGTAGTCCAGAGATTAGCAATCAGCCCCAGCATTTT.

V and J are TRBV18 and TRBJ2-4; D remains unclear. The CDR3 extends over 16 amino acids. Germline-derived CDR1 and CDR2 are KGHSH and LQKENI. Between the trimmed V and J ends, which lost 3 bases and 0 bases, there was a span of 12 bases. The CDR3 region has the DNA TGTGCCAGCTCACCCCCCACAGTCCGAGCCAAAAACATTCAGTACTTC. It yields the protein CASSPPTVRAKNIQYF.

This clone was seen a single time. The chain recombines TRBV5-4 with TRBJ2-5; possibly TRBD1 or TRBD2 for D (6 bases each). Germline CDR1 SGHNT, CDR2 YYREEE (reference sequence). V was trimmed by 4 bases and J by 4 bases, leaving 17 bases between them. The CDR3 spans 15 residues. Here the CDR3 DNA reads TGTGCCAGCAGCGAGCGAGGGGGGCGGGGAGAGACCCAGTACTTC. It is translated as CASSERGGRGETQYF.

This chain joins TRBV5-1 and TRBJ2-5, with D hard to call. V lost 3 bases to trimming and J lost 0 bases, with 12 bases between them. Germline values: CDR1 SGHRS, CDR2 YFSETQ. The CDR3 runs to 15 residues. The CDR3 nucleotides are TGCGCCAGCAGCTCCTCGGCGGTGAACCAAGAGACCCAGTACTTC. It yields the protein CASSSSAVNQETQYF.

The chain combines TRBV28 with TRBJ2-5, with D uncertain. The V and J ends lost 4 bases and 1 base respectively, with 13 bases between them. In germline, CDR1 is MDHEN, CDR2 SYDVKM. This CDR3 has 15 amino acids. The CDR3 reads CASSSRRVSQETQYF. The CDR3 DNA is TGTGCCAGCAGTTCCCGAAGGGTATCCCAAGAGACCCAGTACTTC.

The chain links TRBV6-1 to TRBJ2-7; TRBD1 matches 8 bases. Germline CDR1 MNHNS, CDR2 SASEGT. The CDR3 contains 15 residues. The CDR3 region is CASREAGTGTYEQYV. The CDR3 DNA follows: TGTGCCAGCAGGGAAGCCGGGACAGGAACCTACGAGCAGTACGTC.

This chain connects TRBV6-5 to TRBJ2-7; TRBD1 is a possible D gene (5 bases). The length of the CDR3 is 12 residues. V shed 5 bases and J shed 7 bases, with 12 bases lying between them. CDR1 is MNHEY, CDR2 SVGAGI, per germline. CDR3 nucleotide sequence: TGTGCCAGCAGTCGTCCGACAGAAGAGCAGTACGTC. This encodes CASSRPTEEQYV.

CDR3 sequence (DNA): TGTGCCAGCAGGCAAGAAGCCGGTAACGGCTACACCTTC. Amino acids: CASRQEAGNGYTF. The chain is built from TRBV2 and TRBJ1-2, with D unresolved. The germline CDR1 and CDR2 sequences are SNHLY and FYNNEI. The V gene lost 6 bases and the J gene lost 8 bases, with 16 bases spanning the gap. This CDR3 comprises 13 residues.

In this sample, this clone turned up once. J is TRBJ1-1 and V is TRBV5-4; D uncertain. Trimming removed 5 bases at V and 4 bases at J, with 15 bases between. From germline, CDR1 is SGHNT and CDR2 YYREEE (reference sequence). The CDR3 runs 14 residues. CDR3 region: CASSREILGTEAFF. CDR3 coding DNA: TGTGCCAGCAGTAGGGAGATTTTAGGCACTGAAGCTTTCTTT.

The chain recombines TRBV6-5 with TRBJ1-3; D is unresolved. CDR3 size: 15 residues. Germline CDR1 and CDR2: MNHEY and SVGAGI. The germline V and J ends were trimmed by 7 bases and 3 bases, with 16 bases remaining between them. The CDR3 DNA reads as TGTGCCAGCACGGTGCGGCTGGGATTTGGAAACACCATATATTTT. Amino acid sequence: CASTVRLGFGNTIYF.

The chain joins TRBV5-1 to TRBJ1-1, with TRBD1 matching 8 bases. The V gene's germline CDR1 is SGHRS and CDR2 YFSETQ. J was trimmed by 7 bases and V by 0 bases; bases with no gene match: 5. The CDR3 consists of 14 residues. The CDR3 nucleotides are TGCGCCAGCAGCTTGGGACAGGGGATCAGTGAAGCTTTCTTT. Its protein product is CASSLGQGISEAFF.

This clone appeared once. The J gene is TRBJ2-5, the V gene TRBV29-1; the match to TRBD2 covers 8 bases. Per the germline V gene, CDR1 is SQVTM and CDR2 is ANQGSEA. The CDR3 is 15 amino acids. V was pared by 2 bases and J by 2 bases, with 7 bases of the junction left unmatched. The CDR3, as DNA: TGCAGCGTTGAAAGGGCGGGGGGCCCGCAAGAGACCCAGTACTTC. Protein product: CSVERAGGPQETQYF.

The CDR3 sequence: CASRRTGYANYGYTF. CDR3 nucleotide sequence: TGTGCCAGCAGAAGAACAGGATACGCTAACTATGGCTACACCTTC. The rearrangement joins TRBV6-5 to TRBJ1-2, with D possibly TRBD1 on 5 matching bases. Trimming shortened V by 6 bases and J by 0 bases, and 14 bases separated the two germline ends. The CDR3 is 15 amino acids. Germline CDR1 and CDR2: MNHEY and SVGAGI.

The chain couples TRBV6-5 to TRBJ1-1; TRBD1 might be the D (5 bases). In germline, CDR1 is MNHEY, CDR2 SVGAGI. This CDR3 has 16 amino acids. The V and J ends lost 0 bases and 0 bases respectively, with 11 bases between them. This CDR3 is CASSYSTGRLNTEAFF. The CDR3 nucleotides read TGTGCCAGCAGTTACTCGACGGGACGATTGAACACTGAAGCTTTCTTT.